This is a list of T cell receptor beta chains from one sample in a study of cytomegalovirus exposure and HLA in healthy donors. The table came from immunoSEQ multiplex PCR; TCRdb's copy has only in-frame clones and leaves some out. Altogether approximately 220,000 clones are present, about nine tenths being singletons, with the ten largest covering approximately 1%. The sample was PBMCs. The receptors here all came from a woman under 30 in good health and CMV-seronegative. The CDR3 runs from the conserved cysteine through the conserved F or W. D genes are given only for firm matches. Some rows have no size entry. The others give once, few or many, or a class for an expanded clone.

j_call d_call v_call clone_size cdr3_aa cdr3_nt
TRBJ2-3 TRBD2 TRBV25-1 once CASSLTSGIDTQYF TGTGCCAGCAGTTTAACTAGCGGGATAGATACGCAGTATTTT
TRBJ2-1 TRBD2 TRBV6-1 once CASRAAGSTFF TGTGCCAGCAGGGCAGCGGGATCAACTTTCTTC
TRBJ2-1 - TRBV6-1 - CASSEAPSSSGEQFF TGTGCCAGCAGTGAAGCGCCTTCTAGCTCGGGTGAGCAGTTCTTC
TRBJ2-3 - TRBV6-5 - CASSLSRGVTDTQYF TGTGCCAGCAGTTTATCTCGCGGAGTAACAGATACGCAGTATTTT
TRBJ2-5 TRBD1 TRBV25-1 - CASSLGQGRETQYF TGTGCCAGCAGCCTTGGACAGGGACGAGAGACCCAGTACTTC
TRBJ2-7 - TRBV4-1 - CASSPGPLSEQYF TGCGCCAGCAGCCCAGGCCCTCTCTCCGAGCAGTACTTC
TRBJ1-1 - TRBV5-4 - CASSSSGTAEAFF TGTGCCAGCAGCTCGTCGGGTACGGCTGAAGCTTTCTTT
TRBJ1-1 - TRBV7-9 - CASSPTEPLPANTEAFF TGTGCCAGCAGCCCGACAGAACCACTACCAGCGAACACTGAAGCTTTCTTT
TRBJ2-7 - TRBV18 - CASSPPRLSYEQYF TGTGCCAGCTCACCACCCCGGTTATCCTACGAGCAGTACTTC
TRBJ2-1 - TRBV7-2 - CASSLKFSAGYNEQFF TGTGCCAGCAGCTTAAAGTTTAGTGCGGGGTACAATGAGCAGTTCTTC
TRBJ1-2 - TRBV25-1 few CASSASGLWGYTF TGTGCCAGCAGTGCTTCAGGGTTATGGGGCTACACCTTC
TRBJ2-1 - TRBV6-1 - CASSVYHSAEGPADYNEQFF TGTGCCAGCAGTGTCTATCACTCCGCGGAGGGCCCGGCGGACTACAATGAGCAGTTCTTC
TRBJ2-1 TRBD2 TRBV19 - CAELANGEGSNEQFF TGTGCCGAGCTGGCCAATGGGGAGGGTTCCAATGAGCAGTTCTTC
TRBJ2-5 - TRBV11-2 - CASSLAGGETQYF TGTGCCAGCAGCTTGGCGGGTGGAGAGACCCAGTACTTC
TRBJ2-3 - TRBV5-4 once CASSFSVPTDTQYF TGTGCCAGCAGCTTCTCGGTGCCCACAGATACGCAGTATTTT
TRBJ2-5 - TRBV27 - CASSPLGDTETQYF TGTGCCAGCAGTCCCCTCGGGGACACAGAGACCCAGTACTTC
TRBJ2-2 TRBD1 TRBV19 - CASWYGTEYTGELFF TGTGCCAGTTGGTATGGGACAGAGTACACCGGGGAGCTGTTTTTT
TRBJ2-7 TRBD1 TRBV10-3 once CAISEGQGALYEQYF TGTGCCATCAGTGAAGGACAGGGGGCGTTATACGAGCAGTACTTC
TRBJ1-4 - TRBV5-1 - CASSPYVTGFEKLFF TGCGCCAGCAGTCCATACGTGACAGGATTTGAAAAACTGTTTTTT
TRBJ1-3 - TRBV7-9 - CASSLGRDNSGNTIYF TGTGCCAGCAGCTTAGGTCGGGATAACTCTGGAAACACCATATATTTT
TRBJ2-1 TRBD2 TRBV29-1 - CSAEPLSGTSALNEQFF TGCAGCGCTGAACCTCTCTCCGGGACTAGCGCTTTGAATGAGCAGTTCTTC
TRBJ2-7 TRBD2 TRBV7-3 - CASSRTSGYEQYF TGTGCCAGCAGTAGGACTAGCGGGTACGAGCAGTACTTC
TRBJ2-2 - TRBV5-1 - CASSLVAGRTGELFF TGCGCCAGCAGCTTGGTTGCGGGACGAACCGGGGAGCTGTTTTTT
TRBJ2-2 TRBD2 TRBV29-1 - CSGTGTRSPGELFF TGCAGCGGGACGGGGACTAGATCCCCCGGGGAGCTGTTTTTT
TRBJ2-7 TRBD2 TRBV6-5 - CASSYGLVYEQYF TGTGCCAGCAGTTACGGACTAGTCTACGAGCAGTACTTC
TRBJ1-6 TRBD1 TRBV5-5 - CASSSRQGRDNSPLHF TGTGCCAGCAGCTCTCGACAGGGCCGGGATAATTCACCCCTCCACTTT
TRBJ2-3 - TRBV19 once CASSPKLLDTQYF TGTGCCAGTAGTCCGAAGCTTTTAGATACGCAGTATTTT
TRBJ2-6 - TRBV11-2 - CASSLRGVGANVLTF TGTGCCAGCAGCTTAAGGGGTGTTGGGGCCAACGTCCTGACTTTC
TRBJ1-1 - TRBV7-9 - CASSLTGLRTEAFF TGTGCCAGCAGTCTCACAGGTCTCCGGACTGAAGCTTTCTTT
TRBJ1-6 - TRBV5-6 - CASSDGGQVYSPLHF TGTGCCAGCAGCGATGGCGGACAAGTCTATTCACCCCTCCACTTT
TRBJ2-3 TRBD2 TRBV30 - CAWSSFRLAGGVKASDTQYF TGTGCCTGGAGTTCGTTTCGATTAGCGGGAGGGGTGAAGGCGTCAGATACGCAGTATTTT